The T cell receptor (beta chain) described here comes from a study of blood T cell repertoires in COVID-19 (TCRdb year 2020). Background on the whole study: Collaborator samples came from the United States, Italy and Spain and covered acute and convalescent phases of COVID-19. The prospective study material was composed of cDNA or gDNA derived from T cells, B-cell-depleted T cells, or PBMCs. The dataset comprised deeply sampled blood TCRbeta repertoires from subjects exposed to, actively infected with, or recovered from COVID-19. A freely available public database, intended as a resource for researchers studying the immune response to SARS-CoV-2, is where the repertoires were released. Samples came from the ongoing ImmuneRACE study (first 160 participants) plus 1,254 subjects from 6 global collaborators. A de-identified subject ID, COVID-19 status, age in years and sex were almost always included in the sample metadata. Where available, HLA class I and class II types were taken from metadata supplied by the sample provider and were not determined by assay-based typing. The research as a whole found: The quantity of clinical and demographic metadata differed by source and by participant and was supplied without curation.

Points on this clone: This receptor's antigen is unknown. Per-nucleotide qualities are absent, and no much larger clonotype sits a single base away.

TCRbeta CDR3 regions were amplified from genomic DNA using the immunoSEQ Assay, a bias-controlled multiplex PCR. In the original analysis: Within the assay, amplification of reference gene primers was used to estimate how many nucleated cells each sample contained. Sequence reads were collapsed and filtered to measure the absolute abundance of every unique TCRbeta CDR3 rearrangement. For each sample, productive Simpson clonality was calculated as the square root of Simpson's diversity index across productive rearrangements. TCRdb took this table from immuneACCESS and kept in-frame rearrangements with V and J called. Such tables lack part of the clones; where checked against another copy, unresolved V genes explain under half of the gap, and the rest is unexplained. For V, J and clone size, that table is used; D and trimming come from the DNA. For this sample the table gives some 260,000 clones, of which about 88% were detected only once. About 4% of the sample comes from the top ten.

The CDR3 spans 17 residues, from the cysteine through the phenylalanine. The DNA shown is the 51-base CDR3, in frame from base 1. V is pruned by 4 bases and J by 5 bases, leaving 7 bases of the junction without a gene match. Sequences SGHDT (CDR1) and YYEEEE (CDR2) are obtained from the germline V gene. Participants in the prospective study were aged about 18 to 95 years, lived in more than 20 United States geographic areas, and enrolled through a virtual design. In the prospective study, cohorts were assigned on the basis of participant-reported clinical history obtained from a screening survey and a study questionnaire. Each participant in the prospective study had whole blood, serum and a nasopharyngeal or oropharyngeal swab collected by mobile phlebotomists. Prospective study participants could optionally give additional blood draws and questionnaires over an approximately two-month period. Blood samples from the prospective study were shipped frozen or at room temperature prior to DNA extraction.

This sequence uses TRBV5-6 and TRBJ2-1; 15 nucleotides in the junction match TRBD2. This clonotype was sampled from a man aged 25-40 years with acute COVID-19. Sequenced: PBMCs or T cells enriched from blood (not recorded which). The CDR3 region: CASSMGLAGGSHNEQFF. The DNA sequence is as follows: TGTGCCAGCAGCATGGGACTAGCGGGAGGATCCCACAATGAGCAGTTCTTC. When the CDR3 is completed using the reference TRBV5-6 and TRBJ2-1 genes on either side, the full variable domain is DAGVTQSPTHLIKTRGQQVTLRCSPKSGHDTVSWYQQALGQGPQFIFQYYEEEERQRGNFPDRFSGHQFPNYSSELNVNALLLGDSALYLCASSMGLAGGSHNEQFFGPGTRLTVL.